This T cell receptor beta chain emerged from a study of response to subunit inactivated influenza vaccine listed by TCRdb under 2018. Study-wide context: The study used deep quantitative T cell receptor repertoire profiling to track responses to a trivalent subunit inactivated influenza vaccine. General findings and caveats noted by the study authors: The authors suggested that each seasonal influenza vaccination may recruit only a limited number of new T cells.

A few counts support this clonotype. The antigen this receptor binds is unknown. No base quality values were provided; no much bigger clone lies one nucleotide off. The library was produced with RT-PCR. Sequencing took place on an Illumina HiSeq 2500. TCRdb reworked the public reads: Q25 trimming with fastp, MiXCR clone assembly, productive beta chains retained. Rows matching on CDR3 protein sequence are summarized as one entry with the most common DNA and genes. The sample has under 850,000 distinct CDR3 sequences on record, approximately 17% of them singletons. Clones ranked in the top ten supply approximately 11% of the sample. CDR1 and CDR2 are read off the germline V gene as MNHEY and SVGEGT. Its CDR3 holds 14 amino acids, cysteine through phenylalanine. The read is trimmed to its CDR3 DNA, 42 bases read in frame from base 1. Deletion took 2 bases off V and 6 bases off J, with a span of 11 bases between the germline ends.

Material: PBMCs from blood, obtained 5 days after vaccination. The clonotype comes from a man aged 50 to 60 who received an inactivated influenza vaccine. Donor details come from another sample of the same person, matched by shared clones. The chain links TRBV6-2 or TRBV6-3 with TRBJ1-5, with no confidently assigned D gene. The bases are TGTGCCAGCAGTTACACAAGAGGAGGTCAGCCCCAGCATTTT. Its protein product is CASSYTRGGQPQHF.